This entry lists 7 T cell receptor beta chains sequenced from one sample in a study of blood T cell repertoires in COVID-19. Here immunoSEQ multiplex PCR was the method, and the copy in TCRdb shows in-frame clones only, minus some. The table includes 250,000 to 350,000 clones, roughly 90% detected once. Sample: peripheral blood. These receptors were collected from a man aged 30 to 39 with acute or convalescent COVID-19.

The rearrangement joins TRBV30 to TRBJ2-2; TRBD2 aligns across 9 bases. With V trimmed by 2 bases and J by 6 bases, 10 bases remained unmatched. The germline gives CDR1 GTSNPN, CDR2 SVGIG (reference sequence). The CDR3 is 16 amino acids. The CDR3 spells CAWSLPAGGPSGELFF. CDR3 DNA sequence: TGTGCCTGGAGTCTCCCGGCGGGGGGGCCGTCCGGGGAGCTGTTTTTT.

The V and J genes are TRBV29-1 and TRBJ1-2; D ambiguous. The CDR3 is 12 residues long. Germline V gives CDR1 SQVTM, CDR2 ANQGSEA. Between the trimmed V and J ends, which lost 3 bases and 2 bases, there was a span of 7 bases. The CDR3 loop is CSVDGRNYGYTF. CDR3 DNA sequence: TGCAGCGTTGACGGCAGGAACTATGGCTACACCTTC.

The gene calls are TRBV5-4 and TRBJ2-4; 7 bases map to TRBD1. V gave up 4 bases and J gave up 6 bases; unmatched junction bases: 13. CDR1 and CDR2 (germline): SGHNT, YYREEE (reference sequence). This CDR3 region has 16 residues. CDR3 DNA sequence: TGTGCCAGCAGCCGCGACATAGGGGGCGGTGCAAACATTCAGTACTTC. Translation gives CASSRDIGGGANIQYF. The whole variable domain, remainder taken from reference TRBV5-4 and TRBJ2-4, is ETGVTQSPTHLIKTRGQQVTLRCSSQSGHNTVSWYQQALGQGPQFIFQYYREEENGRGNFPPRFSGLQFPNYSSELNVNALELDDSALYLCASSRDIGGGANIQYFGAGTRLSVL.

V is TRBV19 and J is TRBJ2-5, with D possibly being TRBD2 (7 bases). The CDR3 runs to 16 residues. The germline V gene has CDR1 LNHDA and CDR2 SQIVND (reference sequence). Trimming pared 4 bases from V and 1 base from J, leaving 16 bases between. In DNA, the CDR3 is TGTGCCAGTAGTAGGGGGGGCGGGGCGAGCCAAGAGACCCAGTACTTC. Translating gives CASSRGGGASQETQYF.

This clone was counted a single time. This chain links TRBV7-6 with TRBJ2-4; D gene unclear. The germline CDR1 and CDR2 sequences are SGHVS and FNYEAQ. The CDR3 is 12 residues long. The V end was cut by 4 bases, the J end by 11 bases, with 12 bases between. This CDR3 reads CASSYPGNVQYF. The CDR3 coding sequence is TGTGCCAGCAGCTATCCGGGTAACGTTCAGTACTTC.

The CDR3 loop reads CASSYLPGQGWGEAFF. Here the CDR3 DNA reads TGTGCCAGCAGTTACCTACCGGGACAGGGGTGGGGTGAAGCTTTCTTT. The genes are TRBV6-5 and TRBJ1-1; 10 bases map to TRBD1. Losses at the gene ends were 2 bases for V and 7 bases for J; bases not matched to a gene: 10. Germline CDR1 MNHEY, CDR2 SVGAGI. The CDR3 runs to 16 residues.

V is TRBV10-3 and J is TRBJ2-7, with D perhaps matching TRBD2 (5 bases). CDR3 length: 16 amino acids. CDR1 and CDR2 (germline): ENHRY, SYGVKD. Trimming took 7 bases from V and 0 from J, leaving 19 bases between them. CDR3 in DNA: TGTGCCATCACTCGAGGTGGGAGCGCCAGCTCCTACGAGCAGTACTTC. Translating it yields CAITRGGSASSYEQYF.